Below are 4 T cell receptor beta chains sequenced from a single sample in a study of blood T cell repertoires in COVID-19 (dated by TCRdb to 2018 to 2021). Preparation of the library involved the immunoSEQ multiplex PCR assay. TCRdb's version of the immuneACCESS table is confined to in-frame rearrangements and falls short of the full clone set. An unresolved V gene accounts for under half of the shortfall where checked; the remainder is of unknown origin. This sample holds some 100,000 clones; about nine tenths were observed only once. The ten largest clones represent approximately 1% of the sample. Sequencing input: peripheral blood. The receptors stem from a human donor in a cohort sampled during active COVID-19.

The chain carries TRBV7-8 and TRBJ1-5, with a weak D call TRBD1 (6 bases). The germline CDR1 and CDR2 sequences are SGHVS and FQNEAQ. This CDR3 comprises 15 residues. Deletions cut 2 bases from V and 2 bases from J, with 10 bases between. Here the CDR3 DNA reads TGTGCCAGCAGCTTAAGGGGGAACGGCAATCAGCCCCAGCATTTT. It is translated as CASSLRGNGNQPQHF.

The chain is built from TRBV19 and TRBJ2-1; 13 bases fit TRBD2. The CDR3 runs 16 residues. The germline CDR1 and CDR2 sequences are LNHDA and SQIVND (reference sequence). With V trimmed by 4 bases and J by 10 bases, 10 bases remained unmatched. For the CDR3, the DNA is TGTGCCAGTAGTACCCCAGGGACTAGCGGGGTCGACGAGCAGTTCTTC. This encodes CASSTPGTSGVDEQFF.

This sequence joins TRBV5-1 and TRBJ1-1; D remains ambiguous. Per the germline V gene, CDR1 is SGHRS and CDR2 is YFSETQ. The V and J ends lost 6 bases and 1 base respectively, with 10 bases between them. There are 13 residues in the CDR3. CDR3 loop: CASTTTSNTEAFF. The CDR3 nucleotides are TGCGCCAGCACAACGACATCGAACACTGAAGCTTTCTTT.

This rearrangement joins TRBV24-1 to TRBJ2-1, with D possibly being TRBD2 (6 bases). Trimming took 3 bases from V and 8 from J, leaving 22 bases between them. CDR3 length equals 17 residues. Germline lookup yields CDR1 KGHDR and CDR2 SFDVKD. CDR3 sequence (DNA): TGTGCCACCAGTGATATCCTATCTAGTGGGGCGGGGTATGAGCAGTTCTTC. It encodes CATSDILSSGAGYEQFF.